This record looks at one T cell receptor beta chain sequence and its context. The antigen this receptor binds is unknown. The sequencer listed for this sample is NextSeq 550. The Human TCR Profiling Kit (MiLaboratory) was used to make UMI-labeled 5' RACE TRB cDNA libraries. The full amount of extracted RNA was used for cDNA synthesis, and the full amount of resulting cDNA was used for PCR amplification. Libraries were prepared in parallel with an identical number of PCR cycles. Turning to the authors' computational methods: MIGEC and MiXCR extracted about 50,000 +/- 10,000 unique UMI-labeled TRB cDNA molecules per library, requiring at least two reads per UMI. On average, each library contained approximately 40,000 +/- 10,000 functional in-frame TRB CDR3 nucleotide clonotypes without stop codons. After downsampling to 5000 UMI-labeled TRB molecules per sample, diversity metrics, including normalized Shannon-Wiener and Chao1, were computed in VDJtools. For the central five CDR3 residues, VDJtools calculated physicochemical properties weighted by clonotype size, namely interaction energy, strength, volume and Kidera factor 4. After TCRdb reprocessed the reads, each CDR3 protein sequence was kept as one row, without DNA. V and J calls and clone size were set by TCRdb, not the authors. This sample's table has entries for about 120,000 distinct CDR3 sequences. The ten most abundant clones make up around 0.35% of the sample.

This sample was taken from a study of CXCR3-negative and CXCR3-positive naive CD8 T cells (dated by TCRdb to between 2019 and 2020). The study in broad terms: Around 140 million TRB reads were obtained in total, roughly 1.5 +/- 0.3 million reads per library. Naive subsets from several donors and memory cells from 3 donors were included in the TRBV-TRBJ cluster analysis. Data from around 11 donors, pooled across two independent experiments, went into the diversity and physicochemical repertoire analyses. Study-wide findings and limitations: Compared with CXCR3-negative naive cells, CXCR3-positive naive cells had TRB CDR3s with higher hydrophobicity (lower Kidera factor 4), lower energy, and higher strength and volume indices. TRBV-TRBJ usage was similar between naive CXCR3-negative and CXCR3-positive cells from the same donor, while memory cells showed distinct patterns. Comparably high repertoire diversity was found in both naive subsets, whereas much lower repertoire diversity was found in memory CD8+ T cells. Freshly isolated PBMCs were used for most assays because CXCR3 expression partially decreased after cryopreservation. Surface CD5, linked to self-reactivity in mice, was comparable between naive subsets; TCR interaction strength was therefore also inferred from TRB CDR3 physicochemical properties.

The CDR3 has 21 amino acids, counting the end cysteine and phenylalanine. Only the protein sequence is given. CDR1 and CDR2 were assigned from the germline V gene (reference sequence) as MNHNY and SVGAGI. Each CD8+ T cell subset was flow-sorted in triplicate, with under 350,000 cells per subset placed directly into RLT lysis buffer. Naive CD8+ T cells were defined stringently as CD45RO-CCR7+CD27+CD95- to exclude memory contaminants. Standard density gradient centrifugation was used to isolate peripheral blood mononuclear cells from buffy coats. A FACSAria III was used to flow-sort naive CXCR3-negative and CXCR3-positive CD8+ T cells. Total RNA was extracted from sorted cells with an RNeasy Mini Kit.

The origin of this receptor is a human donor in good health. Some clones in this sample may be carry-over from other donors' samples. This chain joins TRBV6-6 to TRBJ2-3; no DNA is available, so the TRBD2 call from TCRdb remains unchecked. Material: naive CXCR3+ CD8+ T cells from blood. In the paper's terms, the cell subset or site label means: CD45RO-CCR7+CD27+CD95- naive CD8+ T cells expressing CXCR3 (TNR3+). The CDR3 sequence is CASSYPPVGSGGAWFVDTQYF.